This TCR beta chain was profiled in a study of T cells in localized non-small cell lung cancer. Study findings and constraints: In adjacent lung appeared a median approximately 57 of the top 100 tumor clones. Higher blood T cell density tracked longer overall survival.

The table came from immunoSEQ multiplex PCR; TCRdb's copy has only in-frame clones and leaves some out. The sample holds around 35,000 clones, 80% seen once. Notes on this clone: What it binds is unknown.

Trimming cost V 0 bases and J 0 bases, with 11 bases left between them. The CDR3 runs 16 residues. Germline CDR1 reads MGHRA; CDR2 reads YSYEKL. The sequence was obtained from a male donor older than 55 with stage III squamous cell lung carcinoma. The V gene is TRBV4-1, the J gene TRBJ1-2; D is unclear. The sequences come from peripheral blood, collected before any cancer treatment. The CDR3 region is CASSQEPSGPNYGYTF. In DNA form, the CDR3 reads TGCGCCAGCAGCCAAGAGCCGAGTGGTCCTAACTATGGCTACACCTTC.